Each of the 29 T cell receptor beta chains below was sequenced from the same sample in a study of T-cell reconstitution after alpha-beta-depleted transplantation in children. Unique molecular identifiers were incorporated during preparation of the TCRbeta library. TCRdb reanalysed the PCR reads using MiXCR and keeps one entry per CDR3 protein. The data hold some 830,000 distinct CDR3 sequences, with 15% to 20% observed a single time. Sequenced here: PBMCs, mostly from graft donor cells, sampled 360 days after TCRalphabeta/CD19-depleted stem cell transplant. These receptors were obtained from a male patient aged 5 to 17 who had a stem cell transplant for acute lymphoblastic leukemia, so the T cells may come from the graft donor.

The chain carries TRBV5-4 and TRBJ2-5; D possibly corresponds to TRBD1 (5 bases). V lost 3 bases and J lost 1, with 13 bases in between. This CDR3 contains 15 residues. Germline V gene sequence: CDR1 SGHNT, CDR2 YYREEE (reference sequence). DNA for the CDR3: TGTGCCAGCAGCTGGGTTGTGGGGCCCCAAGAGACCCAGTACTTC. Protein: CASSWVVGPQETQYF. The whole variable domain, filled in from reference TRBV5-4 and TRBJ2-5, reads ETGVTQSPTHLIKTRGQQVTLRCSSQSGHNTVSWYQQALGQGPQFIFQYYREEENGRGNFPPRFSGLQFPNYSSELNVNALELDDSALYLCASSWVVGPQETQYFGPGTRLLVL.

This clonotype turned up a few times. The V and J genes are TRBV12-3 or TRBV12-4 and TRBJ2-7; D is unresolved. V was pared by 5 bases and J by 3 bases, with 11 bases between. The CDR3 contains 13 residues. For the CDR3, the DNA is TGTGCCAGCAGTGATGGAGCACACTACGAGCAGTACTTC. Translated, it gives CASSDGAHYEQYF.

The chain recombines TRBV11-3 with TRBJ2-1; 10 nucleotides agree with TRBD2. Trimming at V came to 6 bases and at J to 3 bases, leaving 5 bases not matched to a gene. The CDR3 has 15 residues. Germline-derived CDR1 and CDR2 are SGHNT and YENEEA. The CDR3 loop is CASRGSGGHYNEQFF. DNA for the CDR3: TGTGCCAGCAGGGGTAGCGGGGGGCACTACAATGAGCAGTTCTTC.

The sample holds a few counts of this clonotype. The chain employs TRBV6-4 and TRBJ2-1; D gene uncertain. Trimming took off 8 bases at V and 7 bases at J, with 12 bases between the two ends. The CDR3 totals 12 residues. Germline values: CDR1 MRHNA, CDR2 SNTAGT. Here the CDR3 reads CASRTISNEQFF. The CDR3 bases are TGTGCCAGCCGCACGATATCAAATGAGCAGTTCTTC.

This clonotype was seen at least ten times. CDR3: CASSLAWSVNTGELFF. The DNA for the CDR3 is TGCGCCAGCAGCCTGGCCTGGTCAGTGAACACCGGGGAGCTGTTTTTT. J is TRBJ2-2 and V is TRBV5-1; no firm D call. There are 16 residues in the CDR3. Germline-derived CDR1 and CDR2 are SGHRS and YFSETQ. Trimming took 4 bases from V and 1 from J, leaving 14 bases between them.

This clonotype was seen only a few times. The DNA of the CDR3 is TGTGCCAGCAGCTTAATTAGGGGACAGACGTACACCGGGGAGCTGTTTTTT. It encodes CASSLIRGQTYTGELFF. The J gene is TRBJ2-2, the V gene TRBV7-3; 7 positions agree with TRBD1. Germline values: CDR1 SGHTA, CDR2 FQGTGA. V shed 1 base, J shed 3 bases, and the junction held 8 bases outside the gene matches. The CDR3 is 17 amino acids.

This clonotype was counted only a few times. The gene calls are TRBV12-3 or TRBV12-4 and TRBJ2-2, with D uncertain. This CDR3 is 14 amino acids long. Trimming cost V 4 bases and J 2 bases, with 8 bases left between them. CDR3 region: CASSYTANTGELFF. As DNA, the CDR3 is TGTGCCAGCAGTTATACAGCCAACACCGGGGAGCTGTTTTTT.

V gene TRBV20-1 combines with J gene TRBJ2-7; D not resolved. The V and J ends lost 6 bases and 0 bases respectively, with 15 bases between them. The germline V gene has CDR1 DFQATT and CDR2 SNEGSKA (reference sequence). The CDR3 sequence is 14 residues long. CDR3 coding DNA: TGCAGTGCCGAGCGAGACCGTCGCTCCTACGAGCAGTACTTC. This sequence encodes CSAERDRRSYEQYF.

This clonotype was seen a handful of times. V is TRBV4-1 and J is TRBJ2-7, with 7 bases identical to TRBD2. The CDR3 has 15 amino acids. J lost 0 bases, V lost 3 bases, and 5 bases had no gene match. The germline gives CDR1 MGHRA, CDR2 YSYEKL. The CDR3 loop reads CASSQGGISSYEQYF. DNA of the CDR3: TGCGCCAGCAGCCAGGGAGGGATTAGCTCCTACGAGCAGTACTTC.

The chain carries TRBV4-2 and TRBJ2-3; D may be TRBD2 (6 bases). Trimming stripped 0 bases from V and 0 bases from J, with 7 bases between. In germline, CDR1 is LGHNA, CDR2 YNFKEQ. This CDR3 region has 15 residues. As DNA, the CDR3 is TGTGCCAGCAGCCAAGAGCGGGACAGCACAGATACGCAGTATTTT. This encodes CASSQERDSTDTQYF.

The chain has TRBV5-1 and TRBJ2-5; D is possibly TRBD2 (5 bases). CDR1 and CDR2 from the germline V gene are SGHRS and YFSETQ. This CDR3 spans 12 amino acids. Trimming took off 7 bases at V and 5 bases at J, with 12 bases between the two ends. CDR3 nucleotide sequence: TGCGCCAGCCGATCGGGCGGGGAGACCCAGTACTTC. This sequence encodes CASRSGGETQYF.

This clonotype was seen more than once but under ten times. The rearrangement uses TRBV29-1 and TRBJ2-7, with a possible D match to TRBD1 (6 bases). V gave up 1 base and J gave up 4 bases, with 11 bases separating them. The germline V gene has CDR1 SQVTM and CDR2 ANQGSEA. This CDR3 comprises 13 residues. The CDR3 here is CSVEVNREYEQYF. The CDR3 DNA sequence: TGCAGCGTTGAAGTTAACAGGGAGTACGAGCAGTACTTC.

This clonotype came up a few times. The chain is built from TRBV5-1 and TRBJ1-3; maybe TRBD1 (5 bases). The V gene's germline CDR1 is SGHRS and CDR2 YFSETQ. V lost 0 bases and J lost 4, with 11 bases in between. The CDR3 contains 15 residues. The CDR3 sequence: CASSLVGANGNTIYF. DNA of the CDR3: TGCGCCAGCAGCTTGGTTGGGGCAAACGGAAACACCATATATTTT.

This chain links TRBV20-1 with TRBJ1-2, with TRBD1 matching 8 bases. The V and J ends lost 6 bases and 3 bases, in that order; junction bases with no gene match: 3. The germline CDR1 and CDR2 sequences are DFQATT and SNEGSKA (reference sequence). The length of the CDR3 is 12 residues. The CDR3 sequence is CSAPTGDYGYTF. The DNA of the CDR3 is TGCAGTGCCCCGACAGGGGACTATGGCTACACCTTC.

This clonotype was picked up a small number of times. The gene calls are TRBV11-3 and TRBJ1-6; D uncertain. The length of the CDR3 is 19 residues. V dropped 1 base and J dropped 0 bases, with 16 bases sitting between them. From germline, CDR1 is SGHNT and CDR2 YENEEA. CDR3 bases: TGTGCCAGCAGCTTAGTTAGCGGCATGACCTACTCCTATAATTCACCCCTCCACTTT. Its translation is CASSLVSGMTYSYNSPLHF.

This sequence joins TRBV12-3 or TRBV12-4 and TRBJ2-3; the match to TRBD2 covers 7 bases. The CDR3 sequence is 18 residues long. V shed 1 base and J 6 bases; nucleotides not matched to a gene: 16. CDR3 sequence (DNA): TGTGCCAGCAGTTTAGGTCCGGGCGGGAGACCGTCGGGGGATACGCAGTATTTT. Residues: CASSLGPGGRPSGDTQYF.

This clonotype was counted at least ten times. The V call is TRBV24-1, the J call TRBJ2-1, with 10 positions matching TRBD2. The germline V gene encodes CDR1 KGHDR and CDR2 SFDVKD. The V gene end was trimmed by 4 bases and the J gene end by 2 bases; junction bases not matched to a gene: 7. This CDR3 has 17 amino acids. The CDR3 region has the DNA TGTGCCACCAGTGACCCTAGCGGGAGAAAAGCCTACAATGAGCAGTTCTTC. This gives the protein CATSDPSGRKAYNEQFF.

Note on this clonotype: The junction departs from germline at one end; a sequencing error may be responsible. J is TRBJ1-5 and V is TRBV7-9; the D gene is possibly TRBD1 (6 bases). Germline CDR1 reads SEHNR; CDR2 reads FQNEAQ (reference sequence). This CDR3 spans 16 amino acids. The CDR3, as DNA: TGTGCCAGCAGCTCCTGGGGGGGCGATCGGAGACAGCCCCAGCGTTTT. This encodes CASSSWGGDRRQPQRF.

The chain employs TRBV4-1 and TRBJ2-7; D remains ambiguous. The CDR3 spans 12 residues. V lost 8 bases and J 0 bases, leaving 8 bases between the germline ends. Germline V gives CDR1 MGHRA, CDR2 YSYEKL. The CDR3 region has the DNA TGCGCCAGCGCCCAAGGCTCCTACGAGCAGTACTTC. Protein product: CASAQGSYEQYF.

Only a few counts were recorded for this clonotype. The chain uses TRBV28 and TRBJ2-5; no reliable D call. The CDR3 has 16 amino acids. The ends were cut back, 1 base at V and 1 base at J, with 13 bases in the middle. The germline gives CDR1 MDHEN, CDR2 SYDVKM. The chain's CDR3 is CASSLSRAELQETQYF. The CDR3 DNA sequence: TGTGCCAGCAGTTTATCTCGGGCAGAACTCCAAGAGACCCAGTACTTC.

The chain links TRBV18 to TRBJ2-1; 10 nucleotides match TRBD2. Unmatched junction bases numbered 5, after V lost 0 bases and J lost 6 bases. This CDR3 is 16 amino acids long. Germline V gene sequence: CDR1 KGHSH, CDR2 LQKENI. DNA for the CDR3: TGTGCCAGCTCACCACCCCTAGCGGGAGCTCTCAATGAGCAGTTCTTC. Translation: CASSPPLAGALNEQFF.

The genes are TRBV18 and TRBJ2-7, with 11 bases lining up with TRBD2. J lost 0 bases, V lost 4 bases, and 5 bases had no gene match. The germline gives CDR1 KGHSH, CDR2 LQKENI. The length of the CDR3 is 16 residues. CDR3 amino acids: CASSLGTSGTSYEQYF. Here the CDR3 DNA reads TGTGCCAGCTCACTTGGGACTAGCGGCACCTCCTACGAGCAGTACTTC.

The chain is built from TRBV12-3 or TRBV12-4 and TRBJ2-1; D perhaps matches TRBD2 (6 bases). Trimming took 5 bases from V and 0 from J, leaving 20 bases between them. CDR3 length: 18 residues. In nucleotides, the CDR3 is TGTGCCAGCAGTCTCCTGGGGACTTCTGATAGCTCCTACAATGAGCAGTTCTTC. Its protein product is CASSLLGTSDSSYNEQFF.

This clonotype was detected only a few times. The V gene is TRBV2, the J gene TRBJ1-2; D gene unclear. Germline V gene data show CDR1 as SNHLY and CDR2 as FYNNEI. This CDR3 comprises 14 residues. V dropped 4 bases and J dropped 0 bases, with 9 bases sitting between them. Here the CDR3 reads CASSAYSPNYGYTF. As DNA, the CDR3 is TGTGCCAGCAGTGCTTACAGCCCTAACTATGGCTACACCTTC.

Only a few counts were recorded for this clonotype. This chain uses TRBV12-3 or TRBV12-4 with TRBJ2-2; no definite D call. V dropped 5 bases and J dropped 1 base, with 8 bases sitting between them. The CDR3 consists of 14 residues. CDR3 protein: CASSGPQNTGELFF. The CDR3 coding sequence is TGTGCCAGCAGTGGACCCCAGAACACCGGGGAGCTGTTTTTT.

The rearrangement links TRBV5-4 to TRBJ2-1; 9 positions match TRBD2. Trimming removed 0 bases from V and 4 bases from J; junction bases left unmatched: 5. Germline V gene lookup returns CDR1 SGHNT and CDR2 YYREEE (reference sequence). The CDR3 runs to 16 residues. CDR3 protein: CASSLGGTSLYNEQFF. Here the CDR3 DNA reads TGTGCCAGCAGCTTGGGAGGGACTAGCCTTTACAATGAGCAGTTCTTC.

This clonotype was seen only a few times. The CDR3 sequence is CASSLKLGAEAFF. In DNA, the CDR3 is TGCGCCAGCAGCTTGAAACTCGGGGCTGAAGCTTTCTTT. The chain carries TRBV5-1 and TRBJ1-1; D gene uncertain. The CDR3 covers 13 residues. In germline, CDR1 is SGHRS, CDR2 YFSETQ. V lost 1 base and J 6 bases, leaving 10 bases between the germline ends.

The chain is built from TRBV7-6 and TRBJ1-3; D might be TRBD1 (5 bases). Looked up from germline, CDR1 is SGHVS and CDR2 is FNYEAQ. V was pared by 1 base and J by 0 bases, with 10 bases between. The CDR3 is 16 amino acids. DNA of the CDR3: TGTGCCAGCAGCTTAGTAGAGGGGTACTCTGGAAACACCATATATTTT. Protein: CASSLVEGYSGNTIYF.

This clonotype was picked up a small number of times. CDR3 DNA sequence: TGTGCCAGCAGCCCACTTGCAATGGGGAGCTCCTACAATGAGCAGTTCTTC. Protein sequence: CASSPLAMGSSYNEQFF. The chain is built from TRBV7-3 and TRBJ2-1, with a tentative D call TRBD2 (5 bases). The germline V and J ends were trimmed by 5 bases and 0 bases, with 17 bases remaining between them. Germline CDR1 and CDR2: SGHTA and FQGTGA. The CDR3 covers 17 residues.